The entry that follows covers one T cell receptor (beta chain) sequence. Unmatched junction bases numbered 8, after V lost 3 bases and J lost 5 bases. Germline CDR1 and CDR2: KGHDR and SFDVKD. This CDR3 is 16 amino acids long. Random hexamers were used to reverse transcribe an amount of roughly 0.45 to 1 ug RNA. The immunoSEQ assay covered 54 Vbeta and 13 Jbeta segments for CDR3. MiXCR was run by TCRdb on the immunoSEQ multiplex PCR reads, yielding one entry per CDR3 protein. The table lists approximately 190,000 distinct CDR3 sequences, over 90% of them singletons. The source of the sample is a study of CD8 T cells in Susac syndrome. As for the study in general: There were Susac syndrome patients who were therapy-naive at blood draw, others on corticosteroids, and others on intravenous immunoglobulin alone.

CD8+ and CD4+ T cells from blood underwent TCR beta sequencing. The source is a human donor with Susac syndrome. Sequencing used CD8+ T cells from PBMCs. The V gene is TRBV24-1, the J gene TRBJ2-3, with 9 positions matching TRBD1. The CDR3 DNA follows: TGTGCCACCAGTGATCGACCGGGACAGGGAGAAGATACGCAGTATTTT. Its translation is CATSDRPGQGEDTQYF.